These T cell receptor beta chains were read from a single sample in a study of blood T cell repertoires in COVID-19. The data were produced by immunoSEQ multiplex PCR, yet TCRdb's version contains in-frame clones alone and is incomplete. The sample records approximately 91,000 clones, 75% to 85% being singletons. Sequenced input: peripheral blood. Every receptor here comes from a man between 65 and 85 years old with acute or convalescent COVID-19. Each CDR3 is given with its conserved first and last residue. D genes are given only for firm matches. Clone sizes are given selectively: once, few, many, or a class where the clone is expanded.

TRBV6-1	TRBJ1-2	15	.	.	TGTGCCAGCAGTGAGACCAGGGATATTGCCTATGGCTACACCTTC	CASSETRDIAYGYTF
TRBV28	TRBJ1-2	14	.	.	TGTGCCAGCAGTTTGTGGGAGGGGAACTATGGCTACACCTTC	CASSLWEGNYGYTF
TRBV24-1	TRBJ2-1	16	.	.	TGTGCCACCAGTGATTTAGGGAGCAGCTCTTACAATGAGCAGTTCTTC	CATSDLGSSSYNEQFF
TRBV28	TRBJ1-5	15	.	.	TGTGCCAGCGGACTCAGGGGTTTTAGCAATCAGCCCCAGCATTTT	CASGLRGFSNQPQHF
TRBV11-3	TRBJ2-3	15	.	.	TGTGCCAGCAGCTTAGGAGCAGGGGCGTCAGATACGCAGTATTTT	CASSLGAGASDTQYF
TRBV4-2	TRBJ2-3	18	.	TRBD2	TGTGCCAGCAGCCAAGAGATAGCGGGAGGGCATGGCACAGATACGCAGTATTTT	CASSQEIAGGHGTDTQYF
TRBV6-4	TRBJ1-3	14	.	.	TGTGCCAGCAGTGACGGGGGGGCTGGAAACACCATATATTTT	CASSDGGAGNTIYF
TRBV5-4	TRBJ2-7	12	.	.	TGTGCCAGCAGTCATGACCGCGGTGGGCAGTACTTC	CASSHDRGGQYF
TRBV6-5	TRBJ1-5	13	once	.	TGTGCCAGCAGGACGACCCTTGGAGGGTCCCAGCATTTT	CASRTTLGGSQHF
TRBV7-2	TRBJ2-7	16	few	TRBD2	TGTGCCAGCAGCTTAGTCGCTAGCGGGTGGGCCTACGAGCAGTACTTC	CASSLVASGWAYEQYF
TRBV11-2	TRBJ1-5	14	.	.	TGTGCCCCAACTAACTTTGTCGGGGATCAGCCCCAGCATTTT	CAPTNFVGDQPQHF
TRBV15	TRBJ1-4	15	once	TRBD1	TGTGCCACCAGCACAGCGGACAGGGTATTTGAAAAACTGTTTTTT	CATSTADRVFEKLFF
TRBV6-6	TRBJ2-7	15	.	TRBD2	TGTGCCAGCAAAGGACTAGCCGGAGCCACCTACGAGCAGTACTTC	CASKGLAGATYEQYF
TRBV5-5	TRBJ2-7	15	few	TRBD2	TGTGCCAGCAGCCCCGGGACTAGCGCTACCTACGAGCAGTACTTC	CASSPGTSATYEQYF
TRBV28	TRBJ1-1	12	.	.	TGTGCCAGCAGTTTATTATCTACTGAAGCTTTCTTT	CASSLLSTEAFF
TRBV5-1	TRBJ1-2	14	.	TRBD1	TGCGCCAGCAGACAGGGGGCTATTTTCTATGGCTACACCTTC	CASRQGAIFYGYTF
TRBV10-3	TRBJ2-4	15	once	TRBD1	TGTGCCATCAGTGAGACTGGGACAGGGCAAAACATTCAGTACTTC	CAISETGTGQNIQYF
TRBV28	TRBJ2-4	15	.	.	TGTGCCAGCAGTTTGCCAGTGTTAGCCAAAAACATTCAGTACTTC	CASSLPVLAKNIQYF
TRBV29-1	TRBJ2-5	13	once	.	TGCAGCGTTGAGGTACAGGCCAAAGAGACCCAGTACTTC	CSVEVQAKETQYF
TRBV7-8	TRBJ1-5	15	.	.	TGTGCCAGCAGTCCCTGGGGGGGGTCGGACCAGCCCCAGCATTTT	CASSPWGGSDQPQHF
TRBV10-3	TRBJ2-1	17	.	TRBD2	TGTGCCATCAGACCTGCGGGCCAGCGGGAGATCAACAATGAGCAGTTCTTC	CAIRPAGQREINNEQFF
TRBV28	TRBJ2-1	16	.	TRBD2	TGTGCCAGCAGTTTAATCGCTAGCGGGACCTACAATGAGCAGTTCTTC	CASSLIASGTYNEQFF
TRBV15	TRBJ2-7	13	.	.	TGTGCCACCTCACAGGGACGGGACTACGAGCAGTACTTC	CATSQGRDYEQYF
TRBV2	TRBJ2-7	14	few	.	TGTGCCAGCAGCGACAAAACAGCCACCTACGAGCAGTACTTC	CASSDKTATYEQYF
TRBV4-1	TRBJ1-1	15	.	.	TGCGCCAGCAGCCAAGATCGGGGCGGGAGCACTGAAGCTTTCTTT	CASSQDRGGSTEAFF
TRBV28	TRBJ2-7	13	.	.	TGTGCCAGCAGTTCGGGGAGTTACTACGAGCAGTACTTC	CASSSGSYYEQYF
TRBV29-1	TRBJ1-1	15	.	TRBD1	TGCAGCGTTAGACGGACAGGGGGAATGAACACTGAAGCTTTCTTT	CSVRRTGGMNTEAFF
TRBV3-1/TRBV3-2	TRBJ2-6	18	.	TRBD1	TGTGCCAGCAGCCAGTTGACAGGGGGTACCTCTGGGGCCAACGTCCTGACTTTC	CASSQLTGGTSGANVLTF
TRBV19	TRBJ2-7	14	.	TRBD2	TGTGCCAGTAGCACCGGGACTAGCTCCTACGAGCAGTACTTC	CASSTGTSSYEQYF
TRBV18	TRBJ2-7	15	few	.	TGTGCCAGCTCACCACCGGTCTCCAGGGGCTCCGAGCAGTACTTC	CASSPPVSRGSEQYF
TRBV10-1	TRBJ2-7	19	.	TRBD2	TGCGCCAGCAGTGAGGGCAGGCTAGCGGGAGGGCCGGGCTCCTACGAGCAGTACTTC	CASSEGRLAGGPGSYEQYF
TRBV18	TRBJ2-7	12	.	.	TGTGCCAGCTCACCGGGGCGGAACGAGCAGTACTTC	CASSPGRNEQYF
TRBV28	TRBJ1-5	13	few	.	TGTGCCAGCAGTCGCTCCAGGAATCAGCCCCAGCATTTT	CASSRSRNQPQHF
TRBV24-1	TRBJ2-3	16	.	TRBD2	TGTGCCACCAGTGATCAGCGGGGGGGGAGGGGAGATACGCAGTATTTT	CATSDQRGGRGDTQYF
TRBV9	TRBJ2-1	19	.	TRBD2	TGTGCCAGCAGCGTAGCTCATTCACGGTGGGCTAGCGGGAGTCATGAGCAGTTCTTC	CASSVAHSRWASGSHEQFF
TRBV5-1	TRBJ2-5	15	.	TRBD1	TGCGCCAGCAGCTTGGCCGGGACAGAGCAAGAGACCCAGTACTTC	CASSLAGTEQETQYF
TRBV18	TRBJ2-1	18	.	.	TGTGCCAGCTCACCACCTTCAGGGGAAGGCGGACTCTACAATGAGCAGTTCTTC	CASSPPSGEGGLYNEQFF
TRBV4-2	TRBJ2-5	14	.	TRBD1	TGTGCCAGCAGCCACCGGACAGGGGAAGAGACCCAGTACTTC	CASSHRTGEETQYF
TRBV7-2	TRBJ2-7	17	.	TRBD2	TGTGCCAGCAGCTTAAGAACTAGCGGGATACGCCACAACGAGCAGTACTTC	CASSLRTSGIRHNEQYF
TRBV5-6	TRBJ2-7	15	.	.	TGTGCCAGCAGCTTAAGGTCAGGGGCGTGGGGCGAGCAGTACTTC	CASSLRSGAWGEQYF
TRBV6-5	TRBJ1-5	15	.	TRBD1	TGTGCCAGCAGTCGGGACAGGGGGTTAGATCAGCCCCAGCATTTT	CASSRDRGLDQPQHF
TRBV15	TRBJ1-2	13	once	.	TGTGCCACCAGCATTCGACCAGGGGATGGCTACACCTTC	CATSIRPGDGYTF
TRBV4-3	TRBJ2-6	16	.	.	TGCGCCAGCAGCCAAGACATCCGGGCTGGGGCCAACGTCCTGACTTTC	CASSQDIRAGANVLTF
TRBV14	TRBJ1-4	14	many	.	TGTGCCAGCAGCCAAGATGACGGGGGGAGAAAACTGTTTTTT	CASSQDDGGRKLFF
TRBV27	TRBJ1-5	13	.	TRBD1	TGTGCCAGCAGGGGACAGGGGCGGCAGCCCCAGCATTTT	CASRGQGRQPQHF
TRBV30	TRBJ2-7	17	few	.	TGTGCCTGGAGTAGGGGGGGAAGCCGGGAGTGGGCAGGCGAGCAGTACTTC	CAWSRGGSREWAGEQYF
TRBV27	TRBJ1-5	17	few	.	TGTGCCAGCAGTTCCTCCGGGGGAGGATTATGGAATCAGCCCCAGCATTTT	CASSSSGGGLWNQPQHF
TRBV6-5	TRBJ2-7	14	.	.	TGTGCCAGCAGTTACTGGGCAGGGGACTACGAGCAGTACTTC	CASSYWAGDYEQYF
TRBV28	TRBJ2-3	15	.	TRBD1	TGTGCCAGCAGTGAAGGGGGCGAGGGGTGGCATACGCAGTATTTT	CASSEGGEGWHTQYF
TRBV24-1	TRBJ1-2	15	.	TRBD1	TGTGCCACCAGTGAGAGCTTCGGGACAGCCTATGGCTACACCTTC	CATSESFGTAYGYTF
TRBV2	TRBJ2-2	15	.	TRBD2	TGTGCCAGTGCCGGCGGGAGGGCGGGTACCGGGGAGCTGTTTTTT	CASAGGRAGTGELFF
TRBV30	TRBJ1-5	14	.	TRBD1	TGTGCCTGGAGAGGACAGGCGGCGGGTCAGCCCCAGCATTTT	CAWRGQAAGQPQHF
TRBV24-1	TRBJ1-5	16	once	TRBD1	TGTGCCACCAGTGACCACCGACAGGGTAGCAATCAGCCCCAGCATTTT	CATSDHRQGSNQPQHF
TRBV5-1	TRBJ1-2	14	.	.	TGCGCCAGCAGCTTACAGGGCTCTAACTATGGCTACACCTTC	CASSLQGSNYGYTF
TRBV24-1	TRBJ1-1	16	.	.	TGTGCCACCAGTGATTTGACAGGTGCAGAGAACACTGAAGCTTTCTTT	CATSDLTGAENTEAFF
TRBV3-1/TRBV3-2	TRBJ2-1	13	.	.	TGTGCCAGCAGCCCCCTACGAGAGGGTGAGCAGTTCTTC	CASSPLREGEQFF
TRBV2	TRBJ1-6	16	.	.	TGTGCCAGCAGTGAAGATGAGGGTAACGATAATTCACCCCTCCACTTT	CASSEDEGNDNSPLHF